This is a list of T cell receptor beta chains from one sample in a study of blood T cell repertoires in COVID-19. TCRdb's copy holds only in-frame clones and misses some; the assay was immunoSEQ multiplex PCR. The table shows about 330,000 clones, with 88% occurring only once. The specimen sequenced was peripheral blood. Source of these receptors: a woman aged 45-65 years with active or convalescent COVID-19. Both conserved end residues are part of each CDR3. D genes are given only for firm matches. For some rows the clone size is stated as once, few or many, or as a class when expanded; others skip it.

-	TRBV9	TRBJ2-7	TRBD1	TGTGCCAGCAGCGTAGCCGGGACAGGGGGCTTCTACGAGCAGTACTTC	CASSVAGTGGFYEQYF
-	TRBV5-1	TRBJ2-1	TRBD2	TGCGCCAGCAGCTTGGGTGCTAGCGGGACGGTATACAATGAGCAGTTCTTC	CASSLGASGTVYNEQFF
-	TRBV19	TRBJ2-7	-	TGTGCCAGTAGTATCAGGGCCCAATCCTACGAGCAGTACTTC	CASSIRAQSYEQYF
-	TRBV28	TRBJ2-1	TRBD2	TGTGCCAGCAGTTTATCTATCGGCAGCCCCCAACTAGCGGCTACCTACAATGAGCAGTTCTTC	CASSLSIGSPQLAATYNEQFF
-	TRBV7-2	TRBJ2-5	-	TGTGCCAGCAGCTTAGATTTTATCCCTCGAGAGACCCAGTACTTC	CASSLDFIPRETQYF
once	TRBV4-1	TRBJ1-3	TRBD1	TGCGCCAGCAGCGGGCCCACAGGGACAGCAAACACCATATATTTT	CASSGPTGTANTIYF
-	TRBV3-1/TRBV3-2	TRBJ2-5	-	TGTGCCAGCAGCCTAATCGGCCAGGGGCAAGAGACCCAGTACTTC	CASSLIGQGQETQYF
-	TRBV24-1	TRBJ2-1	TRBD2	TGTGCCACCAGTCTAGCGGGGGGCGATGAGCAGTTCTTC	CATSLAGGDEQFF
once	TRBV27	TRBJ1-5	-	TGTGCCAGCAGTTTACGGGAAGGCAATCAGCCCCAGCATTTT	CASSLREGNQPQHF
-	TRBV2	TRBJ2-1	-	TGTGCCAGCAGTCGGGAGAGCTCCTACAATGAGCAGTTCTTC	CASSRESSYNEQFF
-	TRBV7-2	TRBJ2-7	-	TGTGCCAGCAGCACCGGGGCGGGGGAGCAGTACTTC	CASSTGAGEQYF
once	TRBV28	TRBJ2-1	-	TGTGCCAGCAGTTCGAGGGCCTACAATGAGCAGTTCTTC	CASSSRAYNEQFF
-	TRBV5-1	TRBJ2-7	TRBD1	TGCGCCAGCAGCTCACCCGGACAGGGCTACGAGCAGTACTTC	CASSSPGQGYEQYF
-	TRBV7-2	TRBJ2-1	TRBD2	TGTGCCAGCAGTTTCAGCGGGACCTACAATGAGCAGTTCTTC	CASSFSGTYNEQFF
few	TRBV30	TRBJ1-1	-	TGTGCCTGGAGTGTAAGTGAGGACACTGAAGCTTTCTTT	CAWSVSEDTEAFF